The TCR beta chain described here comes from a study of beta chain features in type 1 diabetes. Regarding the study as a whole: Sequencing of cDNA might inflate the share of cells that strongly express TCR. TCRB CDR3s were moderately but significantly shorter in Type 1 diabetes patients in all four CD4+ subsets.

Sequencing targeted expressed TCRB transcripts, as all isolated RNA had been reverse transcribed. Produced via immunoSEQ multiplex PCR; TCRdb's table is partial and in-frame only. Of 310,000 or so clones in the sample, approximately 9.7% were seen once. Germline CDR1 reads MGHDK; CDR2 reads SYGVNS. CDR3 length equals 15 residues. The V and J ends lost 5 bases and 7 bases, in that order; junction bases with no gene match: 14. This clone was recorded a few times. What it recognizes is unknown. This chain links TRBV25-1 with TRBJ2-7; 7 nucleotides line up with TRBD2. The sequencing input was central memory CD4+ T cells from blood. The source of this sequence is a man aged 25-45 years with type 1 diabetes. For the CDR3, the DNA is TGTGCCAGCAGTCCCCGGGTAGCGGGTCAGGAAGAGCAGTACTTC. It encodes CASSPRVAGQEEQYF.